By frequency in the sample, the clone carrying this TCR beta chain is medium-sized. Antigen specificity is unknown. Graves' hyperthyroidism is called stable when ophthalmopathy does not progress within 18 months. The study left out patients who had uncontrolled infection, other autoimmune disease, pregnancy or lactation. The data were taken from a study of T cells in Graves' hyperthyroidism and ophthalmopathy. Study observations and caveats: Separating ophthalmopathy from stable hyperthyroidism was achieved by a 13 V-J model. The model anticipated ophthalmopathy a median about 7.1 months pre-onset.

The CDR3 loop spans 16 amino acids. Trimming cost V 1 base and J 4 bases; bases outside gene matches: 10. Germline values: CDR1 DFQATT, CDR2 SNEGSKA (reference sequence). RNA transcripts provided the source from which TCR beta CDR3 regions were amplified. Primed by the HTBI set, a first-round RT-PCR was run on the TCR CDR3. TCRdb redid the calling of the multiplex PCR reads with MiXCR, one entry per CDR3 protein. The top ten hold about 8% of the sample, which has fewer than 750,000 distinct CDR3 sequences, around 46% seen once. The sample comprised peripheral blood or thyroid tissue (not recorded which). The sequence was collected from a woman aged 18-29 years with Graves' hyperthyroidism. The rearrangement links TRBV20-1 to TRBJ2-7, with 10 bases lining up with TRBD2. DNA of the CDR3: TGCAGTGCTAGAGGCGAAACTAGCGGGATTGAATACGAGCAGTACTTC. It yields the protein CSARGETSGIEYEQYF.